These 25 T cell receptor beta chains originate from one sample sequenced in a study of human T cells and chemical hapten exposure. Regarding time point: patch test 1, 2 weeks after DPC sensitization. This sample's treatment: therapeutic diphenylcyclopropenone sensitization with weekly scalp DPC. Extraction of total RNA was performed on unfractionated whole blood. TCRdb called the RACE reads again in MiXCR, with one record for every CDR3 protein. The sample includes tens of thousands of distinct CDR3 sequences, more than 9.5% seen only once; the top ten take about 2%. The starting material was whole blood, obtained in connection with sensitization to the hapten diphenylcyclopropenone (DPC). The source of these receptors is a woman aged 40 to 50 with alopecia areata. Some clones in this sample may be carry-over from other donors' samples.

This clonotype was picked up many times. In DNA form, the CDR3 reads TGTGCCAGCACCCGGGACTCCGGGGGCCAAGAGACCCAGTACTTC. Amino acids: CASTRDSGGQETQYF. This sequence joins TRBV7-2 and TRBJ2-5, with D possibly being TRBD2 (6 bases). Germline V CDR1 and CDR2: SGHTA, FQGNSA. Trimming pared 7 bases from V and 1 base from J, leaving 16 bases between. This CDR3 region has 15 residues.

This clonotype was counted at least ten times. The chain couples TRBV11-2 to TRBJ2-6, with D possibly being TRBD1 (5 bases). The V gene lost 5 bases and the J gene lost 0 bases, with 14 bases spanning the gap. Looked up from germline, CDR1 is SGHAT and CDR2 is FQNNGV. This CDR3 comprises 17 residues. The CDR3 DNA sequence: TGTGCCAGCAGCCTACAGGTGGGCGGCTCTGGGGCCAACGTCCTGACTTTC. Its protein is CASSLQVGGSGANVLTF.

There are many counts of this clonotype. The rearrangement joins TRBV28 to TRBJ1-1, with 8 bases matching TRBD1. The V and J ends lost 5 bases and 0 bases, in that order; junction bases with no gene match: 2. There are 14 residues in the CDR3. Germline lookup yields CDR1 MDHEN and CDR2 SYDVKM. CDR3 DNA sequence: TGTGCCAGCAGTCCAGGGGGCCTGAACACTGAAGCTTTCTTT. This encodes CASSPGGLNTEAFF. Full variable domain (outside the CDR3, taken from reference TRBV28 and TRBJ1-1): DVKVTQSSRYLVKRTGEKVFLECVQDMDHENMFWYRQDPGLGLRLIYFSYDVKMKEKGDIPEGYSVSREKKERFSLILESASTNQTSMYLCASSPGGLNTEAFFGQGTRLTVV.

A few counts support this clonotype. The rearrangement links TRBV3-1 to TRBJ1-1, with 7 nucleotides matching TRBD1. Trimming removed 4 bases from V and 4 bases from J; junction bases left unmatched: 6. CDR3 length: 14 residues. Germline V gene lookup returns CDR1 LGHDT and CDR2 YNNKEL (reference sequence). CDR3 loop: CASSRGQAPTEAFF. The CDR3 DNA sequence: TGTGCCAGCAGCCGAGGACAGGCCCCCACTGAAGCTTTCTTT.

This clonotype has more than one count but fewer than ten. This chain uses TRBV27 with TRBJ1-4; the D gene is possibly TRBD1 (5 bases). Deletions cut 2 bases from V and 1 base from J, with 17 bases between. CDR3 length: 18 amino acids. Germline V CDR1 and CDR2: MNHEY, SMNVEV (reference sequence). The CDR3 sequence is CASSLRSSRGLTNEKLFF. The CDR3 DNA reads TGTGCCAGCAGTTTAAGGTCTTCCCGGGGGTTAACTAATGAAAAACTGTTTTTT.

This clonotype has just a few counts. The chain couples TRBV20-1 to TRBJ1-4, with a weak D call TRBD1 (6 bases). The CDR3 is made up of 14 amino acids. Between the trimmed V and J ends, which lost 6 bases and 0 bases, there was a span of 11 bases. From germline, CDR1 is DFQATT and CDR2 SNEGSKA (reference sequence). Written as DNA, the CDR3 is TGCAGTGCCCGACCAGGGGCAACTAATGAAAAACTGTTTTTT. Protein: CSARPGATNEKLFF.

This clonotype was seen more than once but under ten times. The chain links TRBV3-1 to TRBJ1-5; D remains unclear. Trimming stripped 0 bases from V and 1 base from J, with 10 bases between. Germline V gene data show CDR1 as LGHDT and CDR2 as YNNKEL (reference sequence). The CDR3 is 16 amino acids. CDR3 sequence reads: CASSQEAGFSNQPQHF. For the CDR3, the DNA is TGTGCCAGCAGCCAAGAGGCCGGGTTCAGCAATCAGCCCCAGCATTTT.

This clonotype was found many times. The chain employs TRBV12-3 or TRBV12-4 and TRBJ2-5; the D is unclear. V was trimmed by 4 bases and J by 2 bases, leaving 8 bases between them. This CDR3 has 13 amino acids. Written as DNA, the CDR3 is TGTGCCAGCAGTTGGGCAGGACAAGAGACCCAGTACTTC. This gives the protein CASSWAGQETQYF.

This clonotype has only a few counts. V usage is TRBV13 and J usage is TRBJ2-5; no firm D call. The V gene's germline CDR1 is PRHDT and CDR2 FYEKMQ (reference sequence). The CDR3 runs to 13 residues. Trimming took off 7 bases at V and 2 bases at J, with 11 bases between the two ends. CDR3 sequence (DNA): TGTGCCAGCACCCTCGGGCCTCAAGAGACCCAGTACTTC. As protein: CASTLGPQETQYF.

Regarding this clonotype: Just one base apart from a much larger clone, this may be a read error. The rearrangement joins TRBV19 to TRBJ2-1, with D possibly being TRBD2 (6 bases). The CDR3 has 13 amino acids. V gave up 8 bases and J gave up 4 bases, with 12 bases separating them. Germline V gene lookup returns CDR1 LNHDA and CDR2 SQIVND (reference sequence). Written as DNA, the CDR3 is TGTGCCAGTGGTACTAGCCGGTACAATGAGCAGTTCTTC. It encodes CASGTSRYNEQFF.

This rearrangement joins TRBV3-1 to TRBJ1-1; 7 bases match TRBD1. Germline lookup yields CDR1 LGHDT and CDR2 YNNKEL (reference sequence). The CDR3 is 14 residues long. The V segment lost 3 bases and the J segment 4 bases; nucleotides outside the gene matches: 5. The CDR3 loop reads CASSQTGRGTEAFF. In DNA form, the CDR3 reads TGTGCCAGCAGCCAGACAGGGAGGGGCACTGAAGCTTTCTTT.

Written as DNA, the CDR3 is TGTGCCAGCAGCAAACAGGGGGCCTACGAGCAGTACTTC. Translating it yields CASSKQGAYEQYF. The gene calls are TRBV9 and TRBJ2-7; 8 nucleotides agree with TRBD1. Germline V lookup: CDR1 SGDLS, CDR2 YYNGEE. Trimming cost V 4 bases and J 2 bases; bases outside gene matches: 2. CDR3 size: 13 residues.

This clonotype has at least ten counts. This chain joins TRBV28 and TRBJ2-7; TRBD1 is a possible D gene (5 bases). Germline values: CDR1 MDHEN, CDR2 SYDVKM. Trimming took off 5 bases at V and 3 bases at J, with 14 bases between the two ends. The CDR3 is 14 residues long. The CDR3 DNA reads as TGTGCCAGCAGTACCCGGACACGCTTCTACGAGCAGTACTTC. Protein product: CASSTRTRFYEQYF.

This clonotype has at least ten counts. This chain uses TRBV30 with TRBJ2-7, with D possibly being TRBD1 (5 bases). The CDR3 runs 14 residues. V was pared by 4 bases and J by 3 bases, with 16 bases between. Germline V gives CDR1 GTSNPN, CDR2 SVGIG (reference sequence). The CDR3 DNA reads as TGTGCCTGGAATGGTAATCACAGGATCTACGAGCAGTACTTC. It codes for CAWNGNHRIYEQYF.

This clonotype was recorded a few times. This chain links TRBV7-9 with TRBJ2-1; D assignment may be TRBD1 or TRBD2 (6 bases each). The CDR3 sequence is 16 residues long. Germline loops: CDR1 SEHNR, CDR2 FQNEAQ (reference sequence). Deletions cut 3 bases from V and 5 bases from J, with 17 bases between. CDR3 loop: CASSFRAGGDHNEQFF. The CDR3 nucleotides read TGTGCCAGCAGCTTTCGGGCCGGGGGCGACCACAATGAGCAGTTCTTC. The full variable domain, with the rest looked up from reference TRBV7-9 and TRBJ2-1, is DTGVSQNPRHKITKRGQNVTFRCDPISEHNRLYWYRQTLGQGPEFLTYFQNEAQLEKSRLLSDRFSAERPKGSFSTLEIQRTEQGDSAMYLCASSFRAGGDHNEQFFGPGTRLTVL.

This chain connects TRBV5-1 to TRBJ2-1; 13 bases match TRBD2. After removal of 3 bases from V and 9 bases from J, the junction contained 12 bases not matched to a gene. This CDR3 comprises 17 residues. Germline assignment: CDR1 SGHRS and CDR2 YFSETQ. In DNA, the CDR3 is TGCGCCAGCAGCTCCCATACCGCACTAGCGGGAGGGACTGAGCAGTTCTTC. This encodes CASSSHTALAGGTEQFF.

This chain uses TRBV10-3 with TRBJ1-1; maybe TRBD1 (5 bases). Germline CDR1 reads ENHRY; CDR2 reads SYGVKD. CDR3 length: 13 residues. V shed 8 bases and J shed 4 bases, with 14 bases lying between them. The CDR3, as DNA: TGTGCCATCGGCCAGGGTAGGGTCACTGAAGCTTTCTTT. Its protein product is CAIGQGRVTEAFF.

In its sample, this clonotype was seen a few times. The CDR3 DNA reads as TGCAGCGTTGAAGATAACAGCTACGAGCAGTACTTC. It translates to CSVEDNSYEQYF. V gene TRBV29-1 combines with J gene TRBJ2-7; D call uncertain. The CDR3 totals 12 residues. V lost 0 bases and J lost 3, with 6 bases in between. Germline V gene data show CDR1 as SQVTM and CDR2 as ANQGSEA.

This clonotype was detected ten times or more. This sequence joins TRBV28 and TRBJ1-6; no clear D. The germline V gene has CDR1 MDHEN and CDR2 SYDVKM. Trimming cost V 5 bases and J 9 bases, with 5 bases left between them. CDR3 length: 11 residues. The CDR3 reads CASSGVSPLHF. Here the CDR3 DNA reads TGTGCCAGCAGTGGCGTTTCACCCCTCCACTTT.

This clonotype was counted between two and nine times. The chain joins TRBV6-5 to TRBJ2-3, with 13 bases that match TRBD2. This CDR3 region has 15 residues. Losses at the gene ends were 7 bases for V and 4 bases for J; bases not matched to a gene: 5. Per the germline V gene, CDR1 is MNHEY and CDR2 is SVGAGI. The CDR3 here is CASTRTSGSSDTQYF. CDR3 bases: TGTGCCAGCACCCGGACTAGCGGGAGTTCAGATACGCAGTATTTT.

The V gene is TRBV28, the J gene TRBJ1-4, with D perhaps matching TRBD1 (5 bases). Germline CDR1 MDHEN, CDR2 SYDVKM. V lost 7 bases and J lost 7, with 16 bases in between. This CDR3 has 14 residues. Here the CDR3 DNA reads TGTGCCAGCAAGATGGGGGTGGCGGTTGAAAAACTGTTTTTT. Amino acids: CASKMGVAVEKLFF.

This chain joins TRBV28 and TRBJ2-3; D is ambiguous. This CDR3 spans 12 amino acids. Trimming took 6 bases from V and 1 from J, leaving 5 bases between them. The germline CDR1 and CDR2 sequences are MDHEN and SYDVKM. The CDR3 here is CASSWGTDTQYF. The CDR3 DNA reads TGTGCCAGCAGCTGGGGCACAGATACGCAGTATTTT.

This clonotype was observed a handful of times. The chain has TRBV23-1 and TRBJ2-7, with TRBD2 matching 12 bases. TRBV23-1 is identified as an open reading frame with a role that is uncertain. The trim removed 8 bases at V and 0 bases at J, leaving 11 bases unmatched. The CDR3 is 17 amino acids. As DNA, the CDR3 is TGCGCCAGCCGACCGGGACTAGCGGGCCGGAGCTCCTACGAGCAGTACTTC. It yields the protein CASRPGLAGRSSYEQYF.

This chain uses TRBV7-9 with TRBJ1-5; D is uncertain. The germline V gene encodes CDR1 SEHNR and CDR2 FQNEAQ (reference sequence). The CDR3 is 12 amino acids. The germline V and J ends were trimmed by 3 bases and 7 bases, with 7 bases remaining between them. The DNA for the CDR3 is TGTGCCAGCAGCTTCGACGGGCAGCCCCAGCATTTT. It yields the protein CASSFDGQPQHF.

The J gene is TRBJ2-7, the V gene TRBV3-1, with 7 bases identical to TRBD1. The V gene end was trimmed by 1 base and the J gene end by 6 bases; junction bases not matched to a gene: 6. Germline assignment: CDR1 LGHDT and CDR2 YNNKEL (reference sequence). This CDR3 is built from 14 residues. CDR3 loop: CASSQGFRGLEQYF. CDR3 coding DNA: TGTGCCAGCAGCCAAGGTTTTAGGGGGCTCGAGCAGTACTTC.